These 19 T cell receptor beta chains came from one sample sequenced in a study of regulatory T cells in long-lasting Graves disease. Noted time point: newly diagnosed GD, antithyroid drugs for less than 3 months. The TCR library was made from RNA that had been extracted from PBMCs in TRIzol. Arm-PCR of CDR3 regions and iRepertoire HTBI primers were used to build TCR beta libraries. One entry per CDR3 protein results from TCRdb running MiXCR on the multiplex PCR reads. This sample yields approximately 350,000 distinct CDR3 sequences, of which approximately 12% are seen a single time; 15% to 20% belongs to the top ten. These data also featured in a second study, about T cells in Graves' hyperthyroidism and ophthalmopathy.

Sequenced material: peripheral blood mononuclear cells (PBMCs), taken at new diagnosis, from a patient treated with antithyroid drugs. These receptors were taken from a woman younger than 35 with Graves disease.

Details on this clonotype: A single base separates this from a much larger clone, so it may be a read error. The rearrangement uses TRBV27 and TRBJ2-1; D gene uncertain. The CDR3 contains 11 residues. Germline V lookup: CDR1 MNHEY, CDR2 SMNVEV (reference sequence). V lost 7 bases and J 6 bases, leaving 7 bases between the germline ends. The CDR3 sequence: CASTNGNEQFF. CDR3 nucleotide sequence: TGTGCCAGCACGAATGGCAATGAGCAGTTCTTC.

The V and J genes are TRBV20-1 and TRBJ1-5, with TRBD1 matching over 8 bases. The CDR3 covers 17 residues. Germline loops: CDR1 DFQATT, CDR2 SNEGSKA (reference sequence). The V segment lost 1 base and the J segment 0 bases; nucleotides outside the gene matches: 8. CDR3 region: CSARGIRTGNSNQPQHF. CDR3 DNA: TGCAGTGCTAGAGGAATCCGGACAGGGAATAGCAATCAGCCCCAGCATTTT.

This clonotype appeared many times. DNA of the CDR3: TGTGCCAGCAGTTTAGCGCTCGGACAGGGATTTATGAACACTGAAGCTTTCTTT. It translates to CASSLALGQGFMNTEAFF. The chain uses TRBV12-3 or TRBV12-4 and TRBJ1-1; 8 bases are a match to TRBD1. V trimming: 0 bases; J trimming: 0 bases; junction bases outside the gene matches: 9. This CDR3 region has 18 residues.

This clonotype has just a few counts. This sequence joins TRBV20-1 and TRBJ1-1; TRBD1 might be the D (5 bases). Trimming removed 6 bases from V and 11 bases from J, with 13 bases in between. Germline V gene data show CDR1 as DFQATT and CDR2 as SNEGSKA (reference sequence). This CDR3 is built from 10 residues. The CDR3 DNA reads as TGCAGTGCGGGGCCCGGGTCGGCTTTCTTT. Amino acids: CSAGPGSAFF.

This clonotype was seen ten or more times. CDR3 protein: CATWGRLAGQRSSYNEQFF. The CDR3 coding sequence is TGTGCCACGTGGGGGAGACTAGCGGGACAGAGAAGCTCCTACAATGAGCAGTTCTTC. J is TRBJ2-1 and V is TRBV6-1; 11 nucleotides match TRBD2. CDR1 is MNHNS, CDR2 SASEGT, per germline. This CDR3 spans 19 amino acids. The V segment lost 10 bases and the J segment 0 bases; nucleotides outside the gene matches: 17.

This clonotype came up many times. For the CDR3, the DNA is TGTGCCAGCAGTTCATCGGTCATGGGGCTAGCGGAGACCCAGTACTTC. This encodes CASSSSVMGLAETQYF. V is TRBV28 and J is TRBJ2-5; D is perhaps TRBD2 (6 bases). The CDR3 covers 16 residues. Germline-derived CDR1 and CDR2 are MDHEN and SYDVKM. V lost 4 bases and J lost 5, with 20 bases in between.

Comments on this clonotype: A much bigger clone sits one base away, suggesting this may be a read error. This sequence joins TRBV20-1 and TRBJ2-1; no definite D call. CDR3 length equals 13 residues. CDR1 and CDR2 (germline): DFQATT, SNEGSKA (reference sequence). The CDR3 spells CSALESNYNEQLF. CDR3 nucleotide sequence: TGCAGTGCCCTAGAGTCAAATTACAATGAGCAGCTCTTC.

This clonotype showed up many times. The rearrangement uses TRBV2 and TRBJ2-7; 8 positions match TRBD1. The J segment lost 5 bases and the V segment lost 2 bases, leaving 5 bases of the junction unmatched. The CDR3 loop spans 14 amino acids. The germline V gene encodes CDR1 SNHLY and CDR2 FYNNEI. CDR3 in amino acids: CASSETWTGHEQYF. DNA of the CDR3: TGTGCCAGCAGTGAAACCTGGACAGGGCACGAGCAGTACTTC. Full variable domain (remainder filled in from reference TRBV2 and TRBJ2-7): EPEVTQTPSHQVTQMGQEVILRCVPISNHLYFYWYRQILGQKVEFLVSFYNNEISEKSEIFDDQFSVERPDGSNFTLKIRSTKLEDSAMYFCASSETWTGHEQYFGPGTRLTVT.

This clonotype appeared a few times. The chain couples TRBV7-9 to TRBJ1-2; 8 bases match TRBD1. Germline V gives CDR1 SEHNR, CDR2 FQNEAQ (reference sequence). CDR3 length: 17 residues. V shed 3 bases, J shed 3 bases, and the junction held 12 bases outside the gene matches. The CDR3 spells CASSLGADRGSYYGYTF. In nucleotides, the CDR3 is TGTGCCAGCAGCTTGGGAGCAGACAGGGGCTCCTACTATGGCTACACCTTC. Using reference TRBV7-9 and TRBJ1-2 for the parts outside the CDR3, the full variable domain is DTGVSQNPRHKITKRGQNVTFRCDPISEHNRLYWYRQTLGQGPEFLTYFQNEAQLEKSRLLSDRFSAERPKGSFSTLEIQRTEQGDSAMYLCASSLGADRGSYYGYTFGSGTRLTVV.

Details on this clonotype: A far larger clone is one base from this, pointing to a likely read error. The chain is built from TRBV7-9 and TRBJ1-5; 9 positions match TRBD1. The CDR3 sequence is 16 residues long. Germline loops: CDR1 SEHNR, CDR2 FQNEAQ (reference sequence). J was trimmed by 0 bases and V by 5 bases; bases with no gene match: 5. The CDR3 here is CASSPGTGYSNQPQHF. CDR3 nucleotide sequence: TGTGCCAGCAGCCCCGGGACAGGGTATAGCAATCAGCCCCAGCATTTT.

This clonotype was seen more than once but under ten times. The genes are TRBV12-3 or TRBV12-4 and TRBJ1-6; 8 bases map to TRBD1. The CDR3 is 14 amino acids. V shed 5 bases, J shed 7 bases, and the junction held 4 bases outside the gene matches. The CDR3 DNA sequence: TGTGCCAGCAGTCGGGACAGGCTCAATTCACCCCTCCACTTT. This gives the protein CASSRDRLNSPLHF.

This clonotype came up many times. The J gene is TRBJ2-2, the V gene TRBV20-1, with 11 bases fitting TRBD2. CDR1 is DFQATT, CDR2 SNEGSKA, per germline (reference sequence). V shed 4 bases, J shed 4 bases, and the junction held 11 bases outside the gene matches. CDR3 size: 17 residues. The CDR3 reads CSAILSSGGAGTGELFF. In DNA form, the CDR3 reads TGCAGTGCTATTCTTAGTAGCGGGGGGGCCGGCACCGGGGAGCTGTTTTTT.

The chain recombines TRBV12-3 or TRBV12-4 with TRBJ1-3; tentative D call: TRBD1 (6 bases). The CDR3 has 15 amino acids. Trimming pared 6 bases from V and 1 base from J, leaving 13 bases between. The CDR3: CASRLQGRSGNTIYF. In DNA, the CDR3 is TGTGCCAGCAGGCTCCAGGGGCGATCTGGAAACACCATATATTTT.

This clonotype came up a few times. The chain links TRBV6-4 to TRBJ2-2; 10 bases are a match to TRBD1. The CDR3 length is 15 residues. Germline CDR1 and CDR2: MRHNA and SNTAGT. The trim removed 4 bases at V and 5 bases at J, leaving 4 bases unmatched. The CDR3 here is CASSGGQGGTGELFF. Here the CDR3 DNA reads TGTGCCAGCAGTGGCGGACAGGGGGGAACCGGGGAGCTGTTTTTT.

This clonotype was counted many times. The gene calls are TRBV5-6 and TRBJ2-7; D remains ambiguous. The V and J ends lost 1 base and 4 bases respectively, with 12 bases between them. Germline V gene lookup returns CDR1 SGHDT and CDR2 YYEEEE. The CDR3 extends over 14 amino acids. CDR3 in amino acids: CASSLWVPRYEQYF. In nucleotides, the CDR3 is TGTGCCAGCAGCTTGTGGGTCCCTCGATACGAGCAGTACTTC.

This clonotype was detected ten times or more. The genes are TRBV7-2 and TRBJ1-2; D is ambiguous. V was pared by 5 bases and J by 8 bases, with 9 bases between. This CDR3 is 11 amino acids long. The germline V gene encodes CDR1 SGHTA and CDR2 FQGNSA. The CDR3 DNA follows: TGTGCCAGCAGCCGCTATCTGGGCTACACCTTC. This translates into CASSRYLGYTF.

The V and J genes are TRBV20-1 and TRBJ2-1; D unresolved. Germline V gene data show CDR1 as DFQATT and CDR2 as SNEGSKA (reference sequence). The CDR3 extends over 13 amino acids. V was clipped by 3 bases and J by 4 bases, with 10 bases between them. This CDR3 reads CSASSGPYNEQFF. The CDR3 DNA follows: TGCAGTGCTAGCTCTGGCCCGTACAATGAGCAGTTCTTC.

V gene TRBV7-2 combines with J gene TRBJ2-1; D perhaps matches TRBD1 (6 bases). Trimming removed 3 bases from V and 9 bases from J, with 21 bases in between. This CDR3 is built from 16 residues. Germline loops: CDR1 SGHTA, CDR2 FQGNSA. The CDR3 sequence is CASSLNRVSVLGEQFF. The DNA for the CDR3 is TGTGCCAGCAGCTTGAACAGGGTCTCAGTCTTGGGTGAGCAGTTCTTC.

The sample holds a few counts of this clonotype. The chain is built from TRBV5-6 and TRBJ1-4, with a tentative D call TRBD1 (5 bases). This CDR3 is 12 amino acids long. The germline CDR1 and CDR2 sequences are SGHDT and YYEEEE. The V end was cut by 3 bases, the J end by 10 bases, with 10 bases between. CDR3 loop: CASSWTSGKLFF. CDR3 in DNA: TGTGCCAGCAGCTGGACAAGCGGAAAACTGTTTTTT.